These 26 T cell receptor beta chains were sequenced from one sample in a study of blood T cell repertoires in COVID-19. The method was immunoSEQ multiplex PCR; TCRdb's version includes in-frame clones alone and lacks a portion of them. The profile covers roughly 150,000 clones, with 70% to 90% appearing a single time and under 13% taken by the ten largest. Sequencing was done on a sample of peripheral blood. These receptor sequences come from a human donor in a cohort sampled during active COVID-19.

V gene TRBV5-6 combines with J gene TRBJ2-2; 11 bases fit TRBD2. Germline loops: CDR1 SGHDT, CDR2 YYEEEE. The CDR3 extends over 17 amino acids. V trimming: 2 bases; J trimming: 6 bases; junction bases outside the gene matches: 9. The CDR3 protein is CASSFLAVAGGAGELFF. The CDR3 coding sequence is TGTGCCAGCAGCTTCCTTGCTGTAGCGGGAGGGGCCGGGGAGCTGTTTTTT.

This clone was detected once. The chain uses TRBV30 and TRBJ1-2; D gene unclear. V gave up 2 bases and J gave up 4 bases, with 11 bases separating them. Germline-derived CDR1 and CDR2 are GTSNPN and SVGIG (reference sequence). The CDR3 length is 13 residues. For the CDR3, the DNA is TGTGCCTGGAGTTTTGGTGCGGGCTATGGCTACACCTTC. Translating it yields CAWSFGAGYGYTF.

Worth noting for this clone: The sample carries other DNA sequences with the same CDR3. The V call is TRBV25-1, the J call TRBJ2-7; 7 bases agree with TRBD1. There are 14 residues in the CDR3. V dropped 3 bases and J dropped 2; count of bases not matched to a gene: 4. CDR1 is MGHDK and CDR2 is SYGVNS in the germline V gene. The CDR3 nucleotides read TGTGCCAGCAGTGATTCAGGGGGTCCCTACGAGCAGTACTTC. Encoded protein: CASSDSGGPYEQYF.

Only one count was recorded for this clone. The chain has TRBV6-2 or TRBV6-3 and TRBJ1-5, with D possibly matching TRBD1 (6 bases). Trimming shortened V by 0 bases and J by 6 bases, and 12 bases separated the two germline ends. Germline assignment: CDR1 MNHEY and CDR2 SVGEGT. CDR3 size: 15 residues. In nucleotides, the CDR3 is TGTGCCAGCAGTTACTCAACCAGGGGCCGTCAGCCCCAGCATTTT. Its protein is CASSYSTRGRQPQHF.

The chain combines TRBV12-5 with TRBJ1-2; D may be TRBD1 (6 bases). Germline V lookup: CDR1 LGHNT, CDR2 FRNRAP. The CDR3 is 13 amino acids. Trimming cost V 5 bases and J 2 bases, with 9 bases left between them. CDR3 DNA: TGTGCTAGTGGTGGAGGACAGAACTATGGCTACACCTTC. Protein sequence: CASGGGQNYGYTF.

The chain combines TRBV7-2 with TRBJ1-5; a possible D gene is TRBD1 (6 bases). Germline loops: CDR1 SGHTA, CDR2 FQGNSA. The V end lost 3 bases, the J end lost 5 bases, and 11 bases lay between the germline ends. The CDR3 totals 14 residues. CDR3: CASSLNRDDQPQHF. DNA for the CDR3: TGTGCCAGCAGCTTGAACAGGGATGATCAGCCCCAGCATTTT.

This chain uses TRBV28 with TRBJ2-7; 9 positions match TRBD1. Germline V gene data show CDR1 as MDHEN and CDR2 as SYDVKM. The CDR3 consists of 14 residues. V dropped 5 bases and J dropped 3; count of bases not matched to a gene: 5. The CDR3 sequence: CASSHRGRFYEQYF. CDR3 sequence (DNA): TGTGCCAGCAGTCACAGGGGGCGCTTCTACGAGCAGTACTTC.

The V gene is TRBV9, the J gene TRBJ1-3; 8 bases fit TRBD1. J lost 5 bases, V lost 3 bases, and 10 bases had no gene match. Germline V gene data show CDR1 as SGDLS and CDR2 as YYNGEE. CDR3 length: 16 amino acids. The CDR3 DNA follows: TGTGCCAGCAGCGCCGCGGACAGGGTCGACAGAAACACCATATATTTT. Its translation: CASSAADRVDRNTIYF.

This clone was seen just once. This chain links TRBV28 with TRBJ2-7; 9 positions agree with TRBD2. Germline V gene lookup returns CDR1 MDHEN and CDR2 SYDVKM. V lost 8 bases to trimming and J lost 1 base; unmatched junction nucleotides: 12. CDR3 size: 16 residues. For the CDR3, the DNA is TGTGCCAGCCGGCCCTTGGAGCGGGGGGTATCCTACGAGCAGTACTTC. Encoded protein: CASRPLERGVSYEQYF.

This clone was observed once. Written as DNA, the CDR3 is TGCGCCAGCAGCTTGGCCCTAGCGGGTATTACCGGGGAGCTGTTTTTT. Translating gives CASSLALAGITGELFF. The rearrangement joins TRBV5-1 to TRBJ2-2, with 8 bases fitting TRBD2. Per the germline V gene, CDR1 is SGHRS and CDR2 is YFSETQ. V lost 0 bases, J lost 5 bases, and 6 bases stayed unmatched. This CDR3 is 16 amino acids long.

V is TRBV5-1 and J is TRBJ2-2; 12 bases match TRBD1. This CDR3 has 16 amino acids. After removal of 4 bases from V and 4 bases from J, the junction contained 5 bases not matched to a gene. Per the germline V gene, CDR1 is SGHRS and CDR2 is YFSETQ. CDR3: CASSPGQGAGTGELFF. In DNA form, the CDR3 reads TGCGCCAGCAGCCCGGGACAGGGGGCTGGCACCGGGGAGCTGTTTTTT.

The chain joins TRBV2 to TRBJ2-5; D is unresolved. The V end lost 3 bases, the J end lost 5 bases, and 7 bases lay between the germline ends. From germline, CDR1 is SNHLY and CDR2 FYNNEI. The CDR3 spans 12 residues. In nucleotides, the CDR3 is TGTGCCAGCAGTGACGTGGAGGAGACCCAGTACTTC. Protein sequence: CASSDVEETQYF.

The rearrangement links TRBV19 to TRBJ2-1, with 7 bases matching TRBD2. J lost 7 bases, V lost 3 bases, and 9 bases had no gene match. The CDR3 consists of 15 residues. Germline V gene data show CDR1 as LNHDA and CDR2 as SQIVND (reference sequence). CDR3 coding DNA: TGTGCCAGTAGTATGGGGGGGGTGAGGAGAAATGAGCAGTTCTTC. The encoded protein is CASSMGGVRRNEQFF.

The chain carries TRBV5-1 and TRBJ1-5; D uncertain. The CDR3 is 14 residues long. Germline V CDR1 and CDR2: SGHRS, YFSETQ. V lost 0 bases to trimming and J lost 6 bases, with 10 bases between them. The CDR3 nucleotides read TGCGCCAGCAGCTTGGAGGCAGCAGGTCAGCCCCAGCATTTT. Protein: CASSLEAAGQPQHF. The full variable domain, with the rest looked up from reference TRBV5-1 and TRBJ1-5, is KAGVTQTPRYLIKTRGQQVTLSCSPISGHRSVSWYQQTPGQGLQFLFEYFSETQRNKGNFPGRFSGRQFSNSRSEMNVSTLELGDSALYLCASSLEAAGQPQHFGDGTRLSIL.

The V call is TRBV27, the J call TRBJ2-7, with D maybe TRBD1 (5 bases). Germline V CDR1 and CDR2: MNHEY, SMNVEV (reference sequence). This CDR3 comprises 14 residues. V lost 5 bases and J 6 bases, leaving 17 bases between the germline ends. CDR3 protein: CASSPPGLRVEQYF. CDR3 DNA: TGTGCCAGCAGTCCCCCCGGCCTCAGGGTCGAGCAGTACTTC.

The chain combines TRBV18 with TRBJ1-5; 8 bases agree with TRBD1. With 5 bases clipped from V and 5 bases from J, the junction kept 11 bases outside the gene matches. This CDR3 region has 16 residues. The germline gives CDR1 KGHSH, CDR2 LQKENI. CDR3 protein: CASSSDRDRRDQPQHF. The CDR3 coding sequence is TGTGCCAGCTCATCGGACAGGGATAGGAGAGATCAGCCCCAGCATTTT.

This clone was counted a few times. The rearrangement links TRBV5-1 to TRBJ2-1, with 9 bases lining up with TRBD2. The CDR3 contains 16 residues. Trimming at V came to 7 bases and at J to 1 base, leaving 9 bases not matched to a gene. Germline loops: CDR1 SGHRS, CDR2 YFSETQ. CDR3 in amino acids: CASRGGGGASYNEQFF. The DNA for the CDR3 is TGCGCCAGCCGGGGAGGCGGGGGGGCATCCTACAATGAGCAGTTCTTC.

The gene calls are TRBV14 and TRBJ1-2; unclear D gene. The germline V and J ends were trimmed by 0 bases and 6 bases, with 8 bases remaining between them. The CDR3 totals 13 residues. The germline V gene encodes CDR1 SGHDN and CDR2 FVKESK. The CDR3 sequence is CASSQEGRDGYTF. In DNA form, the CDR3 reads TGTGCCAGCAGCCAAGAAGGGAGGGATGGCTACACCTTC.

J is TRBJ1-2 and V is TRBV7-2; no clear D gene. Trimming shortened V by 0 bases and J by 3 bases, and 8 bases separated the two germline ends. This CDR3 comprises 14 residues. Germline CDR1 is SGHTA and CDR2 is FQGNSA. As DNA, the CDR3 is TGTGCCAGCAGCTTAGCGGGGAGGGACTATGGCTACACCTTC. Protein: CASSLAGRDYGYTF.

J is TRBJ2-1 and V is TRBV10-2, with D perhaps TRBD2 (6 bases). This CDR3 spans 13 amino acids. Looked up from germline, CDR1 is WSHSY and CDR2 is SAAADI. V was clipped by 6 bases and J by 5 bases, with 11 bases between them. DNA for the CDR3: TGCGCCAGCAGCCGACTAGGTAACAATGAGCAGTTCTTC. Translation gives CASSRLGNNEQFF.

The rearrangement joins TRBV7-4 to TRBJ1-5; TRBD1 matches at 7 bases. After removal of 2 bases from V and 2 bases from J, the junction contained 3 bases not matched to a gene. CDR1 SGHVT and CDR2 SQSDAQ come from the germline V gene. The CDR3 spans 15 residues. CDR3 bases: TGTGCCAGCAGCTTACGGGACAGCTGCAATCAGCCCCAGCATTTT. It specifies CASSLRDSCNQPQHF.

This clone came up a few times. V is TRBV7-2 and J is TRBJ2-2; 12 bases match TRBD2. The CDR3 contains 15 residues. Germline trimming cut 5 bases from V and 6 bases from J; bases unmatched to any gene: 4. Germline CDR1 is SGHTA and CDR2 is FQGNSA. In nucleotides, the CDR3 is TGTGCCAGCAGCCCATCTAGCGGGAGGGCCGGGGAGCTGTTTTTT. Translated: CASSPSSGRAGELFF.

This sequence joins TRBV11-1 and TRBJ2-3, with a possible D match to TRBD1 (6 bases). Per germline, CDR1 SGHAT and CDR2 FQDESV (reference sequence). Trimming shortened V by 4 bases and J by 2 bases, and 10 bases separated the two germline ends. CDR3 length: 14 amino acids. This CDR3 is CASSSRTATDTQYF. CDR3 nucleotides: TGTGCCAGCAGCTCTCGGACAGCCACAGATACGCAGTATTTT.

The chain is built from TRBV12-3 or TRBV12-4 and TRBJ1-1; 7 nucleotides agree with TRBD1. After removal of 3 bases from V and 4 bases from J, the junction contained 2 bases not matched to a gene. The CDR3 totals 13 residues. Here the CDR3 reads CASSFSGGTEAFF. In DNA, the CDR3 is TGTGCCAGCAGTTTTTCAGGGGGCACTGAAGCTTTCTTT.

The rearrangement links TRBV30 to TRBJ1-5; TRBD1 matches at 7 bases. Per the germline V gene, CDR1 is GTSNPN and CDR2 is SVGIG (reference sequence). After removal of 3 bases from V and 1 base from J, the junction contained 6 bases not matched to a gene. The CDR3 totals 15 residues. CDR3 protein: CAWRGQGGSNQPQHF. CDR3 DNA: TGTGCCTGGAGGGGGCAGGGGGGAAGCAATCAGCCCCAGCATTTT.

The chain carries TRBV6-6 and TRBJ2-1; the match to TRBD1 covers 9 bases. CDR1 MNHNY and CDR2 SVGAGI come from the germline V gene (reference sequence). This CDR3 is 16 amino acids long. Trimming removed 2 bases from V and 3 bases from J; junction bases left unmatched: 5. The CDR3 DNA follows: TGTGCCAGCAGTTACGGGACAGGGCTTAACTACAATGAGCAGTTCTTC. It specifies CASSYGTGLNYNEQFF.